Listed below are T cell receptor beta chains from one sample, sequenced in a study of T cell changes during pregnancy in multiple sclerosis. The data were produced by immunoSEQ multiplex PCR, yet TCRdb's version contains in-frame clones alone and is incomplete. The sample includes 76,000 or so clones, roughly 93% of them seen just once. The sequencing here drew on peripheral blood, taken in the second trimester of pregnancy. Receptor source: a female donor in good health, enrolled as a control in a pregnancy study. CDR3s leave out the opening cysteine and the closing phenylalanine or tryptophan.

j_gene,v_gene,CDR3aa
TRBJ2-2,TRBV7-6,ASSLVRYGELF
TRBJ2-7,TRBV4-1,ASSQDVGDRAEPEQY
TRBJ2-1,TRBV6-5,ASSKLAGAYNEQF
TRBJ2-5,TRBV19,ASSIEGIAGVQETQY
TRBJ1-2,TRBV2,ARVDQGVRGYT
TRBJ1-2,TRBV11-2,ASSLDTNYGYT
TRBJ1-2,TRBV6-1,ASSELSGVLYGYT
TRBJ2-7,TRBV7-2,ASSLAGTGSVSH
TRBJ2-3,TRBV18,ASSLSGGEDGADTQY
TRBJ2-7,TRBV7-8,ASSPPPSGGTYEQY
TRBJ1-2,TRBV20-1,SSTGAYGYT